A single sample is the source of the 6 T cell receptor beta chains below, sequenced in a study of T cells in Graves' hyperthyroidism and ophthalmopathy. There were TCR beta CDR3 regions amplified from RNA transcripts. Carried out on the TCR CDR3, a first-round RT-PCR used the HTBI primer set. MiXCR was run by TCRdb on the multiplex PCR reads, yielding one entry per CDR3 protein. The sample holds 350,000 to 400,000 distinct CDR3 sequences, around a sixth seen once. Sequencing was performed on blood. The receptor source for this set is a man aged 18 to 30 with Graves' ophthalmopathy.

This clonotype was counted between two and nine times. The chain carries TRBV3-1 and TRBJ1-6, with unresolved D. V was cut by 4 bases and J by 11 bases, with 15 bases left in between. CDR1 and CDR2 (germline): LGHDT, YNNKEL (reference sequence). The CDR3 length is 14 residues. CDR3 protein: CASSPRRRGTPLHF. CDR3 bases: TGTGCCAGCAGCCCCCGTAGGCGAGGGACACCCCTCCACTTT.

This clonotype was detected a few times. This chain links TRBV5-1 with TRBJ2-7; D remains unclear. This CDR3 comprises 15 residues. The V gene lost 0 bases and the J gene lost 0 bases, with 10 bases spanning the gap. The germline gives CDR1 SGHRS, CDR2 YFSETQ. CDR3 amino acids: CASSLGGPPSYEQYF. CDR3 DNA sequence: TGCGCCAGCAGCTTGGGAGGCCCGCCCTCCTACGAGCAGTACTTC.

CDR3 DNA: TGTGCCAGCAGTTACTCGTTAGCGGGGGGGCCTCGGGAGCAGTACTTC. This translates into CASSYSLAGGPREQYF. The rearrangement joins TRBV6-5 to TRBJ2-7; 11 bases line up with TRBD2. The CDR3 covers 16 residues. From germline, CDR1 is MNHEY and CDR2 SVGAGI. V lost 0 bases and J lost 7; bases outside the gene matches: 8.

This clonotype was recorded at least ten times. The junction shows a germline mismatch at one end, possibly a read error. V usage is TRBV20-1 and J usage is TRBJ2-7; 9 bases fit TRBD2. Per the germline V gene, CDR1 is DFQATT and CDR2 is SNEGSKA (reference sequence). The CDR3 spans 12 residues. The CDR3 bases are TGCAGTCCTAGCGGGGACCATTACGAGCAGTACTTC. As protein: CSPSGDHYEQYF.

The chain recombines TRBV20-1 with TRBJ2-2; D ambiguous. The germline CDR1 and CDR2 sequences are DFQATT and SNEGSKA (reference sequence). V gave up 3 bases and J gave up 0 bases, with 11 bases separating them. This CDR3 comprises 15 residues. CDR3 sequence: CSASQQAANTGELFF. In DNA form, the CDR3 reads TGCAGTGCTAGCCAGCAGGCCGCGAACACCGGGGAGCTGTTTTTT.

This clonotype has just a few counts. This chain joins TRBV7-7 and TRBJ2-3, with D possibly being TRBD2 (7 bases). The CDR3 extends over 15 amino acids. Germline CDR1 SSHAT, CDR2 FNYEAQ (reference sequence). With 8 bases removed from V and 0 bases from J, the gap between germline ends came to 15 bases. CDR3: CASSPGGLSTDTQYF. The CDR3 DNA is TGTGCCAGCTCCCCGGGGGGCCTGAGCACAGATACGCAGTATTTT.